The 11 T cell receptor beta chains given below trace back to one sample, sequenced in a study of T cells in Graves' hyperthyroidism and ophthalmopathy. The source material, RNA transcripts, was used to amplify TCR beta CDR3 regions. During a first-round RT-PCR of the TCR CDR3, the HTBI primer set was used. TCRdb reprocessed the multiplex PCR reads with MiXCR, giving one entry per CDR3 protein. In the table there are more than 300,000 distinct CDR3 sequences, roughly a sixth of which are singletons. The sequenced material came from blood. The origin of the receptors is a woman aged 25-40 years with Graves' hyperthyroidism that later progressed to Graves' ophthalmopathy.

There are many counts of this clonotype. CDR3 in amino acids: CASSHSGTPSSYEQYF. CDR3 in DNA: TGCGCCAGCAGCCATTCCGGGACCCCGAGCTCCTACGAGCAGTACTTC. V is TRBV4-1 and J is TRBJ2-7; D is perhaps TRBD1 or TRBD2 (5 bases each). Trimming removed 3 bases from V and 0 bases from J, with 15 bases in between. This CDR3 contains 16 residues. Germline V gene data show CDR1 as MGHRA and CDR2 as YSYEKL.

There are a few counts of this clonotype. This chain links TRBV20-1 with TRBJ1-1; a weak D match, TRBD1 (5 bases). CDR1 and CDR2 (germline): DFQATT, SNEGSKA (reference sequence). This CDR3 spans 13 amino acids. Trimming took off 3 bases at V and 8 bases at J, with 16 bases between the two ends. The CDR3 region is CSARRSLDSEAFF. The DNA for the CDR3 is TGCAGTGCTAGGAGATCCCTAGACAGCGAAGCTTTCTTT.

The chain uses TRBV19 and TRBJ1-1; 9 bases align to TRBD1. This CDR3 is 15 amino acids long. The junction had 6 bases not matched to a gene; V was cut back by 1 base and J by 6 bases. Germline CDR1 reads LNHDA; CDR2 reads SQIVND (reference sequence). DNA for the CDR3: TGTGCCAGTAGTATAGTCAACAGGGGGCTCGCTGAAGCTTTCTTT. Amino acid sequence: CASSIVNRGLAEAFF.

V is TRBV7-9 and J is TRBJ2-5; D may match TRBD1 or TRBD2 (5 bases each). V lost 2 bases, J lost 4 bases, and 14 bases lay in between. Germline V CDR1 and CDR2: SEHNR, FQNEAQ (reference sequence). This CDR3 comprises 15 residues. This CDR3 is CASSLIGNGGETQYF. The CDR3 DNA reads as TGTGCCAGCAGCTTAATAGGCAATGGGGGAGAGACCCAGTACTTC.

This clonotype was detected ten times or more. Here the CDR3 reads CASSLVGTSGGAQAGELFF. In DNA form, the CDR3 reads TGTGCCAGCAGCTTAGTAGGGACTAGCGGGGGGGCTCAAGCCGGGGAGCTGTTTTTT. The J gene is TRBJ2-2, the V gene TRBV11-2; 16 bases map to TRBD2. This CDR3 region has 19 residues. CDR1 and CDR2 from the germline V gene are SGHAT and FQNNGV. V shed 1 base, J shed 6 bases, and the junction held 8 bases outside the gene matches.

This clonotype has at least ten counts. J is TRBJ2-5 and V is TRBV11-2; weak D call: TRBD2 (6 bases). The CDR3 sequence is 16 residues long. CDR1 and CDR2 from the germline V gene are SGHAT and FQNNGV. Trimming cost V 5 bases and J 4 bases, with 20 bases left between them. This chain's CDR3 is CASSKPGGPFGETQYF. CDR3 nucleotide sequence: TGTGCCAGCAGCAAACCAGGAGGGCCTTTTGGAGAGACCCAGTACTTC.

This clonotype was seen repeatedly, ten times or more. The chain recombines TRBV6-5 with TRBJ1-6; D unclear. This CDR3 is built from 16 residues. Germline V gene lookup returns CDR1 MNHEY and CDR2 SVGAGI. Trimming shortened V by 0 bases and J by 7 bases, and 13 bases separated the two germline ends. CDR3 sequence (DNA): TGTGCCAGCAGTTACTCGATGACCGCGACCAATTCACCCCTCCACTTT. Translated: CASSYSMTATNSPLHF.

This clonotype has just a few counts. The CDR3 bases are TGTGCCAGCACCTCAACAGCTAACTATGGCTACACCTTC. Translated, it gives CASTSTANYGYTF. The chain joins TRBV5-6 to TRBJ1-2; no definite D call. The CDR3 length is 13 residues. The ends were cut back, 6 bases at V and 0 bases at J, with 9 bases in the middle. Germline lookup yields CDR1 SGHDT and CDR2 YYEEEE.

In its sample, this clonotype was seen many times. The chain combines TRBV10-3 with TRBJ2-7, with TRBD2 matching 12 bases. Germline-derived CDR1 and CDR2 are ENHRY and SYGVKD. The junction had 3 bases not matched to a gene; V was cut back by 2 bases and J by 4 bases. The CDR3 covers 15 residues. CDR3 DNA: TGTGCCATCAGTGAGACTAGCGGGAGGCGATACGAGCAGTACTTC. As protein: CAISETSGRRYEQYF.

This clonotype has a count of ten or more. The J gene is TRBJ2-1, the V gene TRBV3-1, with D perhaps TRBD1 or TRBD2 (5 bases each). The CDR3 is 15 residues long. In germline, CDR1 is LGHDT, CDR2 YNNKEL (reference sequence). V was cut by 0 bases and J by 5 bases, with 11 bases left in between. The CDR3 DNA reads TGTGCCAGCAGCCAAGAGGTGGGGGAGAACAATGAGCAGTTCTTC. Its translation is CASSQEVGENNEQFF.

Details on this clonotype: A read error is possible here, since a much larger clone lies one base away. The CDR3 loop is CATSESSFDNQPQHF. CDR3 DNA: TGTGCCACCAGTGAGTCGAGCTTTGACAATCAGCCCCAGCATTTT. The V gene is TRBV24-1, the J gene TRBJ1-5, with D uncertain. The CDR3 is 15 residues long. Trimming took off 4 bases at V and 3 bases at J, with 12 bases between the two ends. CDR1 KGHDR and CDR2 SFDVKD come from the germline V gene.